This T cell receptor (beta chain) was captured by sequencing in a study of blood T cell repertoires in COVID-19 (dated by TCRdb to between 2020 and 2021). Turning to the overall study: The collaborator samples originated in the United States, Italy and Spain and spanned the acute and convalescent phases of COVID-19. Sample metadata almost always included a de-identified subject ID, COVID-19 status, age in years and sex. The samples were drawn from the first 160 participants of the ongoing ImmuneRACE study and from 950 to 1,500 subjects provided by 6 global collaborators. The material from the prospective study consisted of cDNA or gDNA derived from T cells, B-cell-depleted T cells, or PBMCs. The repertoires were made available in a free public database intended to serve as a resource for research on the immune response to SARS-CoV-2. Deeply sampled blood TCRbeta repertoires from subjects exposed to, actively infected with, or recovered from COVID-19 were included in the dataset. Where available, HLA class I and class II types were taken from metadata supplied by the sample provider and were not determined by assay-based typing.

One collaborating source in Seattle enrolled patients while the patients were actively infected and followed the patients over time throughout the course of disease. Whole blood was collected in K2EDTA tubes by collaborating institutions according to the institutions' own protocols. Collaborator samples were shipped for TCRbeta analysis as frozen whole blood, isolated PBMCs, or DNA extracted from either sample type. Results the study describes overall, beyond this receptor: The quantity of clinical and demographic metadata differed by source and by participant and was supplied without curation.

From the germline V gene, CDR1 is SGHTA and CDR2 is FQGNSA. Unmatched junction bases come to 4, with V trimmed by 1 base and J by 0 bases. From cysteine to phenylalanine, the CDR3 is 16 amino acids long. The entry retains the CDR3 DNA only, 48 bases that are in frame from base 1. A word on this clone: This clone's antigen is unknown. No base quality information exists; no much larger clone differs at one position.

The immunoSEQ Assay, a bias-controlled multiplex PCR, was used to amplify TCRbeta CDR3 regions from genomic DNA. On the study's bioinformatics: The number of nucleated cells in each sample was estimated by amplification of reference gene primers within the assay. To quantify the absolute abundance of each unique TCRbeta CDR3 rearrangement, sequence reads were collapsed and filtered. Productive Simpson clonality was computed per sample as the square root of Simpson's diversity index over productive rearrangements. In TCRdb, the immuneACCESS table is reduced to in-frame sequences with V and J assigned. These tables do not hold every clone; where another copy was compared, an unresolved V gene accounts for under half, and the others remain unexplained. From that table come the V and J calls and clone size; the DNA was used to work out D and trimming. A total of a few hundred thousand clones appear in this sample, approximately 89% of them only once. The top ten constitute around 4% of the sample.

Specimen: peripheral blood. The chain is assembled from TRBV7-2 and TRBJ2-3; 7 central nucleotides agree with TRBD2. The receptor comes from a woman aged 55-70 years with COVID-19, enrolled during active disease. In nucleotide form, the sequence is TGTGCCAGCAGCTTAGGTAATAGCGGGAGCACAGATACGCAGTATTTT. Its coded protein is CASSLGNSGSTDTQYF.